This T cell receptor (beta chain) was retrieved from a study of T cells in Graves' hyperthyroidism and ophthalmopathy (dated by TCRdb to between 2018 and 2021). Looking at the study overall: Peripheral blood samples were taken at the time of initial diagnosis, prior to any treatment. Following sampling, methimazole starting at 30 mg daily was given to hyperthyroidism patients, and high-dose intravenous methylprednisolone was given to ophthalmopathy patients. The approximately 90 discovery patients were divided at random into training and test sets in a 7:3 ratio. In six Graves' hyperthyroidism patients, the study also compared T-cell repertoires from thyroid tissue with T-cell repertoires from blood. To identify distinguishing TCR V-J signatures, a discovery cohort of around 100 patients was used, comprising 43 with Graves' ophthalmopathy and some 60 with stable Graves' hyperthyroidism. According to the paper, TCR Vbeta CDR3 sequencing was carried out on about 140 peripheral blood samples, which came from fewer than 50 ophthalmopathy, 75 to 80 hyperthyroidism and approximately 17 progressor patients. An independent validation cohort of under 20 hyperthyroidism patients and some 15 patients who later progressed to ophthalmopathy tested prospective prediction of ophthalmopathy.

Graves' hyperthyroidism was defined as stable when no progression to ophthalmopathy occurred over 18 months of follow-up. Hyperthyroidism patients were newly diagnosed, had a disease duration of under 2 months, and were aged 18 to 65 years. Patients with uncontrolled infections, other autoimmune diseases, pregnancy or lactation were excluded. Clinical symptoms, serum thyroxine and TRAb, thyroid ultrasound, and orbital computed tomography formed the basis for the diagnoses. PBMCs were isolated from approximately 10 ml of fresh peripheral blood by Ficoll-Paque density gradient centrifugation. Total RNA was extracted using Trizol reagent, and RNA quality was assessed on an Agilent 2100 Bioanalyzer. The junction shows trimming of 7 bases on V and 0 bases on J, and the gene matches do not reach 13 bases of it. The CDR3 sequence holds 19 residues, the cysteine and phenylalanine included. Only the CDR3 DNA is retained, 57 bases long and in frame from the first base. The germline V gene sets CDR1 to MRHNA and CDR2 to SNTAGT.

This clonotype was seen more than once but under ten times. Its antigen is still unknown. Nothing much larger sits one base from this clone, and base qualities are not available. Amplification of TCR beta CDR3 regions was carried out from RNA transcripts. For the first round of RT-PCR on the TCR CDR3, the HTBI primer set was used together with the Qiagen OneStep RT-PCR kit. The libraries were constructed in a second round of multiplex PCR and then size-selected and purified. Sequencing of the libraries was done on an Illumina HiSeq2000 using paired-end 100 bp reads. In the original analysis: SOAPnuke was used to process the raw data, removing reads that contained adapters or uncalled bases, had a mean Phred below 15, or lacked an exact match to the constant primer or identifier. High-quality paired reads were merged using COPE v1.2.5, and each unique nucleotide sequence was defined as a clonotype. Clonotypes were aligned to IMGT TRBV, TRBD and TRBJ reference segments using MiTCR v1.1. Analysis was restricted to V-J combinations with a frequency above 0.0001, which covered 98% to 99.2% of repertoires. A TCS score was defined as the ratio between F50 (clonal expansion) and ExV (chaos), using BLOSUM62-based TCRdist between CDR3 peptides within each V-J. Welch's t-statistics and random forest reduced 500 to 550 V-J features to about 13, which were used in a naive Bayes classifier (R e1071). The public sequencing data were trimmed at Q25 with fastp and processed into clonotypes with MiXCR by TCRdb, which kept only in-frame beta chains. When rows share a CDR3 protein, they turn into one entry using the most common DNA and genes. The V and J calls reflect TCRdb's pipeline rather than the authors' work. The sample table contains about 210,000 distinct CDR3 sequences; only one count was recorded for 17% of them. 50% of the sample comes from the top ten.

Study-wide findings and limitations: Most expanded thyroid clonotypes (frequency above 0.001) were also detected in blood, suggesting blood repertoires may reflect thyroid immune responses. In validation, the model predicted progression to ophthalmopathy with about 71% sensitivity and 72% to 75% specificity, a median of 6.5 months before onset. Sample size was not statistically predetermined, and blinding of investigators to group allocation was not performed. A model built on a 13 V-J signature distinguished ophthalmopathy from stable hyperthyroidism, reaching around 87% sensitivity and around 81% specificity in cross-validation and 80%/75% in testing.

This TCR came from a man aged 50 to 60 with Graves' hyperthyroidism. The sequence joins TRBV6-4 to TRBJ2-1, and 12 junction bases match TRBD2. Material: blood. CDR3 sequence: CASIPTSGSGTSSYNEQFF. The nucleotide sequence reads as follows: TGTGCCAGCATTCCGACTAGCGGGAGCGGAACAAGCTCCTACAATGAGCAGTTCTTC.